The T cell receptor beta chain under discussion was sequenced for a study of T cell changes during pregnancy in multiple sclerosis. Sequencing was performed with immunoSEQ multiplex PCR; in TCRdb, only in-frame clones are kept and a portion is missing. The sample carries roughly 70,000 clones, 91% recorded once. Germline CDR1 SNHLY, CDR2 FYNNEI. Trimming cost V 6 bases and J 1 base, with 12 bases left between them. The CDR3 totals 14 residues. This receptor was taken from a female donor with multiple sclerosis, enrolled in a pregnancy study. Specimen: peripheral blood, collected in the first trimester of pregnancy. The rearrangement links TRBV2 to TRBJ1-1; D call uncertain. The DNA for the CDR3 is TGTGCCAGCAGCATAGAACGGAGGAACACTGAAGCTTTCTTT. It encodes CASSIERRNTEAFF.